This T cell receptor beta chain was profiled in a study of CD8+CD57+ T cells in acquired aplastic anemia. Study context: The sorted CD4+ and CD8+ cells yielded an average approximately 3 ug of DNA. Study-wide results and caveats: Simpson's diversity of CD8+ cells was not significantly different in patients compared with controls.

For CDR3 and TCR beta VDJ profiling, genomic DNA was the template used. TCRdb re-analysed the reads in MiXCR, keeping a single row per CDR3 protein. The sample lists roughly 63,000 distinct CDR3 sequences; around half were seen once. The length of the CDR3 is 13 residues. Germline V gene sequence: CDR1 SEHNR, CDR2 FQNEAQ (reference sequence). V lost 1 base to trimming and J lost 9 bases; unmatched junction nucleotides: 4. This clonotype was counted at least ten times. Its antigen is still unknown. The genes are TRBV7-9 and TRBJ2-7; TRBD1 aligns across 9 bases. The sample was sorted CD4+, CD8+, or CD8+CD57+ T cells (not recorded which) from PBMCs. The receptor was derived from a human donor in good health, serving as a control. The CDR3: CASSLGTGGGQYF. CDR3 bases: TGTGCCAGCAGCTTAGGTACAGGGGGCGGGCAGTACTTC.